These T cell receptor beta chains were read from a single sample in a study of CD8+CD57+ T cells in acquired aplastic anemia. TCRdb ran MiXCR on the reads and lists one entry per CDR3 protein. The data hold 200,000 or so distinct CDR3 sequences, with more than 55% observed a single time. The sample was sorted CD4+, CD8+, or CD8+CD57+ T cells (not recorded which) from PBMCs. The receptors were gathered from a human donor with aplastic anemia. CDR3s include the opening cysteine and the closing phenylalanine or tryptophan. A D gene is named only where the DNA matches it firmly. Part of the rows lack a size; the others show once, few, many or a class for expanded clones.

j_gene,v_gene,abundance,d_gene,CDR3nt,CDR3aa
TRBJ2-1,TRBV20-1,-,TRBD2,TGCAGTGCTAGAGATTCGAGACTAGCGCTCAATGAGCAGTTCTTC,CSARDSRLALNEQFF
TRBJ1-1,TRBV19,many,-,TGTGCCAGTAGTATTCGTGTGGACTATGAAGCTTTCTTT,CASSIRVDYEAFF
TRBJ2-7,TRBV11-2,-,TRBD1,TGTGCCAGCAGCCTGGGACAGACAACGTACGAGCAGTACTTC,CASSLGQTTYEQYF
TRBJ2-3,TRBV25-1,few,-,TGTGCCAGCAGTGAATCCTTCCCCAGAACAGATACGCAGTATTTT,CASSESFPRTDTQYF
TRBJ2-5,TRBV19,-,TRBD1,TGTGCCAGTAGTCATGGACAGGCCCCGGAGACCCAGTACTTC,CASSHGQAPETQYF
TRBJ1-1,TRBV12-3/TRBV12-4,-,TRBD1,TGTGCCAGCAGTTTTCGGACAGGGGCCGATGAAGCTTTCTTT,CASSFRTGADEAFF
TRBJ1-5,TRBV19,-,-,TGTGCCAGTAGTATGTGGGGTAGCAATCAGCCCCAGCATTTT,CASSMWGSNQPQHF
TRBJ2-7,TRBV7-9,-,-,TGTGCCAGCAGCTTATTTCAAGTGAGCTCCTACGAGCAGTACTTC,CASSLFQVSSYEQYF
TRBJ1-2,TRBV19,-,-,TGTGCCAGTATGGAACAGGTTGGGGGCTACACCTTC,CASMEQVGGYTF
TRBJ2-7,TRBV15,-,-,TGTGCCACCAGCACGGCAGGGACGTTTACCTACGAGCAGTACTTC,CATSTAGTFTYEQYF
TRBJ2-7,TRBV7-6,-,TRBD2,TGTGCCAGCAGCTTAGATAGCGGGAGGCTATCCTACGAGCAGTACTTC,CASSLDSGRLSYEQYF
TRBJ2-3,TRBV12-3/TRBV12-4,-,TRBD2,TGTGCCAGCAGTTCTATAGGGACTAGCGGTCCTAGCACAGATACGCAGTATTTT,CASSSIGTSGPSTDTQYF
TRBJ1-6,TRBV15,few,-,TGTGCCACCAGTAGGGACAATTATAATTCACCCCTCCACTTT,CATSRDNYNSPLHF
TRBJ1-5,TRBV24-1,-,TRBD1,TGTGCCACCAGTGACTCCGGGACAGGGGGCGGACAGCCCCAGCATTTT,CATSDSGTGGGQPQHF
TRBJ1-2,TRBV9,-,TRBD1,TGTGCCAGCAGCGAGAACAGGGGAATCTATGGCTACACCTTC,CASSENRGIYGYTF
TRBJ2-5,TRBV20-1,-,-,TGCAGTGCTGGGCGGGGGCGACAAGAGACCCAGTACTTC,CSAGRGRQETQYF
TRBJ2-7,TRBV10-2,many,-,TGCGCCAGCAGGCAACAGATTTACGAGCAGTACTTC,CASRQQIYEQYF
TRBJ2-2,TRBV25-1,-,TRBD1,TGTGCCAGCAGTGACGGACAGGGCTGTGCGAACACCGGGGAGCTGTTTTTT,CASSDGQGCANTGELFF
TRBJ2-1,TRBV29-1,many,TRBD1,TGCAGCGTTGTGGGGACAGGGCGGGATGAGCAGTTCTTC,CSVVGTGRDEQFF
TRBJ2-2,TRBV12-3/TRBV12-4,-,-,TGTGCCAGCTTCTTTCTCTGCTGGGGTTGCACCGGGGAGCTGTTTTTT,CASFFLCWGCTGELFF
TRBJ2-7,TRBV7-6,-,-,TGTGCTAGCAGCCCCGTGGGACGCTGCCACGCTTCCTACGAGCAGTACTTC,CASSPVGRCHASYEQYF
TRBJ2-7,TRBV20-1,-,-,TGCAGTGCCGTTTACGGGGGCGGCGAGCAGTACTTC,CSAVYGGGEQYF
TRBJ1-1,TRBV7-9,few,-,TGTGCCAGCAGCTTACCGGGGACCGATGAAGCTTTCTTT,CASSLPGTDEAFF
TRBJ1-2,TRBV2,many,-,TGTGCCAGCAGTCAATCCTTCCCCAAGGATACCTTC,CASSQSFPKDTF
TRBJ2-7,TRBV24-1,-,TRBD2,TGTGCCACCAGTGATTCTCTAGCGGGTTACGAGCAGTACTTC,CATSDSLAGYEQYF
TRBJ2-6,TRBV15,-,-,TGTGCCACCAGCACAGGGCGTACCCTCTCTGGGGCCAACGTCCTGACTTTC,CATSTGRTLSGANVLTF
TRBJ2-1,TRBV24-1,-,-,TGTGCCACCAGTCCACGTTTATACAATGAGCAGTTCTTC,CATSPRLYNEQFF
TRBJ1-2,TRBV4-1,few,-,TGCGCCAGCAGCCAAGGTGGTCAGGGTCACTATGGCTACACCTTC,CASSQGGQGHYGYTF
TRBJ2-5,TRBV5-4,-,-,TGTGCCAGCAGCCCCTGGACCCAAGAGACCCAGTACTTC,CASSPWTQETQYF
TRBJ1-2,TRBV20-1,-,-,TGCAGTGCTAGACCTCAAACAGGGTCACACCATGGCTACACCTTC,CSARPQTGSHHGYTF
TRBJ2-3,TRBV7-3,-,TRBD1,TGTGCCAGCAGCCCCCTGGGACAGGGTCACACAGATACGCAGTATTTT,CASSPLGQGHTDTQYF
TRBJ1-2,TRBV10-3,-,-,TGTGCCATCAGTGAGTCGACTCTGGGGGTTGACTATGGCTGCACCTTC,CAISESTLGVDYGCTF
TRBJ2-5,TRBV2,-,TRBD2,TGTGCCAGCAGTCCTTTAAGACTAGCGGGAGGGGAGACCCAGTACTTC,CASSPLRLAGGETQYF
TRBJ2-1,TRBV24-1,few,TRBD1,TGTGCCACCAGTGAACCCGACAGGGGCGGGCAGTTCTTC,CATSEPDRGGQFF
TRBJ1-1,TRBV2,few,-,TGTGCCAGCAGGCTGGCGGGGGCTGACGCTTTCTTT,CASRLAGADAFF
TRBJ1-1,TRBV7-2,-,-,TGTGCCAGCAGCTTGTACCAGGGCGTGGGGGCTTTCTTT,CASSLYQGVGAFF
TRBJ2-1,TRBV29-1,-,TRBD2,TGCAGCCATACTCCCCCCGGGAGGGCCGGGTCGAACAATGAGCAGTTCTTC,CSHTPPGRAGSNNEQFF
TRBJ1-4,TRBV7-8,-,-,TGTGCCAGCAGCTTAGGATGGGAACTGTTTTTT,CASSLGWELFF
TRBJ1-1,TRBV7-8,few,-,TGTGCCAGCAGCCCAACGACGGGGAACACTGAAGCTTTCTTT,CASSPTTGNTEAFF
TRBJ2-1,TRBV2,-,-,TGTGCCAGCGGGATATCGGGGCAGGGGCCAGGCTCCTACAATGAGCAGTTCTTC,CASGISGQGPGSYNEQFF
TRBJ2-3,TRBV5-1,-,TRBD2,TGCGCCAGCAGGGCCGGGACTAGCAGCAGCACAGATACGCAGTATTTT,CASRAGTSSSTDTQYF
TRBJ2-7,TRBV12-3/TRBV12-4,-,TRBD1,TGTGCCAGCAGCCCGACCGGGACAGGATTGTACGAGCAGTACTTC,CASSPTGTGLYEQYF
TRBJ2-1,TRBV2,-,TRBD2,TGTGCCAGCAGTGAAAGACTAGCGGGAGGCTGGCCAGGTGAGCAGTTCTTC,CASSERLAGGWPGEQFF
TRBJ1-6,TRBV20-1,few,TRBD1,TGCAGTGCTCAGAAGACAGGGACCAATTCACCCCTCCACTTT,CSAQKTGTNSPLHF
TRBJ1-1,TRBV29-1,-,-,TGCAGCGTTACCAGCTCCACTGAAGCTTTCTTT,CSVTSSTEAFF
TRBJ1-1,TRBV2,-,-,TGTGCCAGCAGTGAAAACAGGGAAATCACTGAAGCTTTCTTT,CASSENREITEAFF
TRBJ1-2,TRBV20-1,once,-,TGCAGTGCTAGAGATCCGGGATATGTCAACGGCTACACCTTC,CSARDPGYVNGYTF
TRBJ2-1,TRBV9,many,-,TGTGCCAGCAGCGTAGCAGGGGGGGATTCCTACAATGAGCAGTTCTTC,CASSVAGGDSYNEQFF
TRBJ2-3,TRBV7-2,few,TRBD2,TGTGCCAGCATCACGGGACGACTAGCAGGCACAGATACGCAGTATTTT,CASITGRLAGTDTQYF
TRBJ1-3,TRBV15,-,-,TGTGCCACCAGCAGAGGAGGGAATCGAATATTCTCTGGAAACACCATATATTTT,CATSRGGNRIFSGNTIYF
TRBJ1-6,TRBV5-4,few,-,TGTGCCAGCAGCTTCCCCTATAATTCACCCCTCCACTTT,CASSFPYNSPLHF
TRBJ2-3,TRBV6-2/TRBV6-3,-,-,TGTGCCAGCAGTTACCCCCCGGGGGCGGCCCCAGATACGCAGTATTTT,CASSYPPGAAPDTQYF
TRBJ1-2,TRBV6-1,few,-,TGTGCCAGCAGTGAAGCTAACTATGGCTACACCTTC,CASSEANYGYTF
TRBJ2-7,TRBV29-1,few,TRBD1,TGCAGCGTTGAGGACCTCGGGACAGCTCGATCCTACGAGCAGTACTTC,CSVEDLGTARSYEQYF
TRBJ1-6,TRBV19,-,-,TGTGCCAGTAGACCGGGAGAGCTTTCACCCCTCCACTTT,CASRPGELSPLHF